The 19 T cell receptor beta chains listed next were all sequenced from one sample in a study of blood T cell repertoires in COVID-19. The repertoire was sequenced with immunoSEQ multiplex PCR; TCRdb's copy has only in-frame clones and lacks some. The sample yields about 130,000 clones, roughly 74% seen once. Sequencing used peripheral blood. Source of these receptors: a man aged 55 to 70 with acute or convalescent COVID-19.

In its sample, this clone was seen a few times. The V call is TRBV7-2, the J call TRBJ2-3; 13 bases agree with TRBD2. This CDR3 comprises 15 residues. V was clipped by 6 bases and J by 6 bases; unmatched bases: 6. Germline V gives CDR1 SGHTA, CDR2 FQGNSA. For the CDR3, the DNA is TGTGCCAGCAGAAGACTAGCGGGAGGATTTGATACGCAGTATTTT. This codes for CASRRLAGGFDTQYF.

V and J are TRBV12-3 or TRBV12-4 and TRBJ1-1, with D maybe TRBD1 (5 bases). The CDR3 covers 13 residues. Deletions cut 7 bases from V and 6 bases from J, with 15 bases between. The DNA of the CDR3 is TGTGCCAGCACCCGTGACAGAATCTCTGAAGCTTTCTTT. Amino acids: CASTRDRISEAFF.

A single count supports this clone. The chain couples TRBV5-1 to TRBJ2-3; TRBD2 agrees at 7 bases. CDR1 SGHRS and CDR2 YFSETQ come from the germline V gene. Trimming at V came to 5 bases and at J to 1 base, leaving 4 bases not matched to a gene. This CDR3 comprises 14 residues. CDR3 protein: CASRDRGGTDTQYF. CDR3 nucleotide sequence: TGCGCCAGCAGGGATCGGGGGGGCACAGATACGCAGTATTTT.

This rearrangement joins TRBV29-1 to TRBJ2-1; 12 bases line up with TRBD2. Germline CDR1 reads SQVTM; CDR2 reads ANQGSEA. Losses at the gene ends were 5 bases for V and 4 bases for J; bases not matched to a gene: 3. This CDR3 has 14 amino acids. CDR3: CSVLGLAGYNEQFF. The CDR3 nucleotides are TGCAGCGTTTTAGGACTAGCGGGATACAATGAGCAGTTCTTC.

The chain couples TRBV27 to TRBJ2-1; 7 bases agree with TRBD1. Looked up from germline, CDR1 is MNHEY and CDR2 is SMNVEV (reference sequence). The V and J ends lost 5 bases and 4 bases, in that order; junction bases with no gene match: 2. The CDR3 is 13 amino acids. CDR3 protein: CASSGTVYNEQFF. CDR3 bases: TGTGCCAGCAGTGGGACAGTATACAATGAGCAGTTCTTC.

The J gene is TRBJ1-1, the V gene TRBV11-3, with 7 nucleotides matching TRBD1. Germline V gene sequence: CDR1 SGHNT, CDR2 YENEEA. V shed 1 base, J shed 3 bases, and the junction held 14 bases outside the gene matches. This CDR3 has 18 amino acids. This chain's CDR3 is CASSLGALYRGVHTEAFF. The CDR3, as DNA: TGTGCCAGCAGCTTAGGGGCCTTATACAGGGGAGTGCACACTGAAGCTTTCTTT. Filled out from reference TRBV11-3 and TRBJ1-1, the complete variable domain reads EAGVVQSPRYKIIEKKQPVAFWCNPISGHNTLYWYLQNLGQGPELLIRYENEEAVDDSQLPKDRFSAERLKGVDSTLKIQPAELGDSAVYLCASSLGALYRGVHTEAFFGQGTRLTVV.

This clone was seen more than once but under ten times. The chain couples TRBV10-3 to TRBJ2-7; 9 bases match TRBD1. The V gene end was trimmed by 10 bases and the J gene end by 2 bases; junction bases not matched to a gene: 9. Germline V gene data show CDR1 as ENHRY and CDR2 as SYGVKD. The CDR3 is made up of 14 amino acids. CDR3 bases: TGTGCCACGCAAAATGACAGGGGGACCTACGAGCAGTACTTC. Protein sequence: CATQNDRGTYEQYF.

The rearrangement uses TRBV27 and TRBJ1-2; perhaps TRBD1 as D (6 bases). The V and J ends lost 4 bases and 9 bases respectively, with 24 bases between them. CDR3 length equals 16 residues. The V gene's germline CDR1 is MNHEY and CDR2 SMNVEV (reference sequence). The CDR3 spells CASSWAQGGPRLSYTF. The DNA for the CDR3 is TGTGCCAGCAGTTGGGCGCAAGGGGGACCTCGCTTGAGCTACACCTTC.

CDR3 bases: TGTGCCTGGAGTCCCGGGGGGTCGAGAAGCTACACCTTC. This sequence encodes CAWSPGGSRSYTF. The chain is built from TRBV30 and TRBJ1-2; D perhaps matches TRBD1 (5 bases). Germline CDR1 GTSNPN, CDR2 SVGIG (reference sequence). The CDR3 is 13 amino acids. Trimming removed 2 bases at V and 9 bases at J, with 16 bases between.

The chain combines TRBV27 with TRBJ2-3; D is perhaps TRBD2 (7 bases). The V gene lost 6 bases and the J gene lost 4 bases, with 14 bases spanning the gap. From germline, CDR1 is MNHEY and CDR2 SMNVEV (reference sequence). The CDR3 contains 14 residues. The CDR3 reads CASRRGGAADTQYF. The DNA of the CDR3 is TGTGCCAGCAGACGAGGGGGGGCCGCAGATACGCAGTATTTT.

The CDR3 here is CASSLFPGSRSSYEQYF. The CDR3 nucleotides are TGTGCCAGCAGCTTATTCCCCGGTTCCCGTTCCTCCTACGAGCAGTACTTC. This chain uses TRBV7-9 with TRBJ2-7; D gene unclear. V was pared by 2 bases and J by 0 bases, with 17 bases between. CDR3 length: 17 residues. Germline CDR1 is SEHNR and CDR2 is FQNEAQ (reference sequence).

V usage is TRBV6-5 and J usage is TRBJ1-5; a possible D gene is TRBD1 (6 bases). This CDR3 region has 15 residues. Germline lookup yields CDR1 MNHEY and CDR2 SVGAGI. Trimming cost V 2 bases and J 4 bases, with 12 bases left between them. CDR3 DNA: TGTGCCAGCAGTTACAGGGGGGGTGGTAATCAGCCCCAGCATTTT. The encoded protein is CASSYRGGGNQPQHF.

This clone has more than one count but fewer than ten. J is TRBJ1-2 and V is TRBV24-1; D is unresolved. Trimming removed 6 bases at V and 4 bases at J, with 8 bases between. CDR1 is KGHDR and CDR2 is SFDVKD in the germline V gene. CDR3 length: 12 amino acids. The CDR3 DNA sequence: TGTGCCACCAGTTCGGGTTCCTATGGCTACACCTTC. It codes for CATSSGSYGYTF.

This clone was found many times. This chain connects TRBV15 to TRBJ1-2, with 8 positions matching TRBD1. There are 15 residues in the CDR3. Trimming took 4 bases from V and 5 from J; bases not matched to a gene: 9. The germline V gene encodes CDR1 LNHNV and CDR2 YYDKDF (reference sequence). CDR3 coding DNA: TGTGCCACCAGCACGCGGACAGGGACCGTTTATGGCTACACCTTC. This codes for CATSTRTGTVYGYTF.

This clone has a handful of counts. The rearrangement links TRBV9 to TRBJ2-7, with a tentative D call TRBD1 (6 bases). The CDR3 is made up of 16 amino acids. The ends were cut back, 3 bases at V and 6 bases at J, with 22 bases in the middle. The germline V gene has CDR1 SGDLS and CDR2 YYNGEE. The DNA of the CDR3 is TGTGCCAGCAGCGAGAAGGGGGACCAAGGGAGAGGCGAGCAGTACTTC. The encoded protein is CASSEKGDQGRGEQYF.

V and J are TRBV7-9 and TRBJ1-2; 7 bases fit TRBD1. The J segment lost 3 bases and the V segment lost 4 bases, leaving 8 bases of the junction unmatched. This CDR3 comprises 15 residues. Germline CDR1 reads SEHNR; CDR2 reads FQNEAQ (reference sequence). The CDR3 DNA sequence: TGTGCCAGCAGCTCCACCGGGACAGTCTACTATGGCTACACCTTC. Protein: CASSSTGTVYYGYTF.

This rearrangement joins TRBV11-2 to TRBJ1-5; 8 nucleotides agree with TRBD1. The CDR3 sequence is 17 residues long. From germline, CDR1 is SGHAT and CDR2 FQNNGV. The J segment lost 2 bases and the V segment lost 2 bases, leaving 8 bases of the junction unmatched. The chain's CDR3 is CASSLNNGQGGNQPQHF. CDR3 sequence (DNA): TGTGCCAGCAGCTTAAATAATGGACAGGGAGGCAATCAGCCCCAGCATTTT.

This clone has only one observation. The chain employs TRBV19 and TRBJ2-1, with 8 bases lining up with TRBD2. The CDR3 is 15 residues long. V lost 10 bases and J lost 5; bases outside the gene matches: 13. Germline V gene lookup returns CDR1 LNHDA and CDR2 SQIVND (reference sequence). CDR3: CATGRVGGADNEQFF. CDR3 DNA: TGTGCCACCGGACGGGTCGGGGGGGCAGACAATGAGCAGTTCTTC.

V usage is TRBV24-1 and J usage is TRBJ1-5; possibly TRBD1 for D (5 bases). The CDR3 has 14 residues. Germline-derived CDR1 and CDR2 are KGHDR and SFDVKD. Trimming stripped 3 bases from V and 4 bases from J, with 9 bases between. CDR3 coding DNA: TGTGCCACCAGTGATAGGGACTGGAATCAGCCCCAGCATTTT. Translating it yields CATSDRDWNQPQHF.